This TCR beta chain was captured by sequencing in a study of cytomegalovirus exposure and HLA in healthy donors. In the study overall: A later analysis reported the same platform for the approximately 110 validation repertoires and the 666 first-cohort repertoires.

Trimming at V came to 5 bases and at J to 5 bases, leaving 5 bases not matched to a gene. Germline V lookup: CDR1 LNHDA, CDR2 SQIVND (reference sequence). The CDR3 is 13 amino acids. Regarding this clone: Its antigen is not known.

The donors were in the approximately 120-subject validation cohort; that cohort was separate from the approximately 700-subject first cohort. Using immunoSEQ multiplex PCR, the repertoire was profiled, and TCRdb retains in-frame clones only, with some absent. The table records about 200,000 clones, 87% of them present only once. Whole-study results and caveats: The study put under 200 TCR beta chains on its list as cytomegalovirus-associated. In vitro, three CMV-associated chains proved specific for CMV antigens.

The chain joins TRBV19 to TRBJ1-1; 7 positions match TRBD1. This clonotype was obtained from a woman aged 18-30 years in good health and CMV-seropositive. Sequencing was carried out using PBMCs. The CDR3 region has the DNA TGTGCCAGTAGTGAAAGGGGGCGAACTGAAGCTTTCTTT. Its translation: CASSERGRTEAFF. Drawing the rest from reference TRBV19 and TRBJ1-1, the complete variable domain is DGGITQSPKYLFRKEGQNVTLSCEQNLNHDAMYWYRQDPGQGLRLIYYSQIVNDFQKGDIAEGYSVSREKKESFPLTVTSAQKNPTAFYLCASSERGRTEAFFGQGTRLTVV.